This TCR beta chain was documented in a study of chemoradiotherapy in HPV16-positive cancers. The table came from immunoSEQ multiplex PCR; TCRdb's copy has only in-frame clones and leaves some out. The sample holds thousands of clones, over 60% seen once. Study-wide results and caveats: HPV-specific T cells were functionally defined from only a couple of HPV16-positive patients.

The germline V gene has CDR1 LNHDA and CDR2 SQIVND (reference sequence). There are 16 residues in the CDR3. V trimming: 3 bases; J trimming: 2 bases; junction bases outside the gene matches: 6. Comment on this clone: Its matching antigen is unknown.

Sample acquisition took place from a patient who underwent chemoradiotherapy. This sequence was found in a human donor with HPV-associated anogenital cancer. The V and J genes are TRBV19 and TRBJ2-3, with 9 nucleotides matching TRBD1. The CDR3 loop reads CASSIGGQGVTDTQYF. The CDR3, as DNA: TGTGCCAGTAGTATCGGGGGACAGGGAGTCACAGATACGCAGTATTTT.